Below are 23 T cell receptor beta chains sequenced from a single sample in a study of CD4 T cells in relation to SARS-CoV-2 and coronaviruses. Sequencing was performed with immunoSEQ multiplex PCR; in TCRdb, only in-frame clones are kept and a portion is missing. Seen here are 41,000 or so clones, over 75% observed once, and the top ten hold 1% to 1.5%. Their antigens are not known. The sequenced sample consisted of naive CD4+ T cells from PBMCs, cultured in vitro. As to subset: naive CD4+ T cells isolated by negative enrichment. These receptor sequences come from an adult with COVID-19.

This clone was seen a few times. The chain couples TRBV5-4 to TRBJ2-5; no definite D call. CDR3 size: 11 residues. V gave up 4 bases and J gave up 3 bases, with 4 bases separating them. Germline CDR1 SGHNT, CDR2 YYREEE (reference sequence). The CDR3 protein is CASSREETQYF. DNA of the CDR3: TGTGCCAGCAGCAGGGAAGAGACCCAGTACTTC.

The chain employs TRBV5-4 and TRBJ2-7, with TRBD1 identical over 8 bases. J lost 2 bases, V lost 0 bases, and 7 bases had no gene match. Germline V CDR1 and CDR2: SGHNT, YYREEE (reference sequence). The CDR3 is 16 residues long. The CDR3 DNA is TGTGCCAGCAGCTTGGGGACAGGGAGGATAACCTACGAGCAGTACTTC. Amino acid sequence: CASSLGTGRITYEQYF.

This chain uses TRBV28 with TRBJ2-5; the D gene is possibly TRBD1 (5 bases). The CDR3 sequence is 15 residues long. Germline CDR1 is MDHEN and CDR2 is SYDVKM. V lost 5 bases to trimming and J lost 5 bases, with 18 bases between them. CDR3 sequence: CASSPPGLHRETQYF. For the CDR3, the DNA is TGTGCCAGCAGTCCACCAGGGCTACATAGGGAGACCCAGTACTTC.

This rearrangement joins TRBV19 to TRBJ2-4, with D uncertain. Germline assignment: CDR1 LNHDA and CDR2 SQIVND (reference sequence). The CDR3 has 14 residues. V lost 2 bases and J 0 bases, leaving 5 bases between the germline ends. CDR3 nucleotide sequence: TGTGCCAGTAGTATAACCAGAGCCAAAAACATTCAGTACTTC. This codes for CASSITRAKNIQYF. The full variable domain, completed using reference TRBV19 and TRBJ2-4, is DGGITQSPKYLFRKEGQNVTLSCEQNLNHDAMYWYRQDPGQGLRLIYYSQIVNDFQKGDIAEGYSVSREKKESFPLTVTSAQKNPTAFYLCASSITRAKNIQYFGAGTRLSVL.

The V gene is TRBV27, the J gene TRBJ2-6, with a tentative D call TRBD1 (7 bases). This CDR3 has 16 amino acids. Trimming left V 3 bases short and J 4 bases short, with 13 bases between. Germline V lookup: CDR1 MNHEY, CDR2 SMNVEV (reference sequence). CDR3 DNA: TGTGCCAGCAGTTTCAGGGGGGCGCAAGGGGCCAACGTCCTGACTTTC. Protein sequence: CASSFRGAQGANVLTF.

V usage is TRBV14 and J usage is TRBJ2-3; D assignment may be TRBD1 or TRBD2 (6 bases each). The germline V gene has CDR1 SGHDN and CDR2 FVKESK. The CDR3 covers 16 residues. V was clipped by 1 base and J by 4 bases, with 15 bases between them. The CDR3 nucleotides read TGTGCCAGCAGCCAAGGGTCCCGGGGGCCCGCAGATACGCAGTATTTT. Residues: CASSQGSRGPADTQYF.

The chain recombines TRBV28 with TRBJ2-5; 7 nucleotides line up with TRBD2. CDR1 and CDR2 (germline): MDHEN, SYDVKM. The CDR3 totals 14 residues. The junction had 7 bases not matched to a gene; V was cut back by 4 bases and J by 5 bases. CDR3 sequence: CASSWARGVETQYF. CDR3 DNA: TGTGCCAGCAGTTGGGCCCGGGGGGTGGAGACCCAGTACTTC.

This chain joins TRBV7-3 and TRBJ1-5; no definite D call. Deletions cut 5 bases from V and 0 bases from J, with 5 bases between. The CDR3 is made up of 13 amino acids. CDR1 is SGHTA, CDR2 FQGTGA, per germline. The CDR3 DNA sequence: TGTGCCAGCAGCGCAGATAGCAATCAGCCCCAGCATTTT. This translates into CASSADSNQPQHF.

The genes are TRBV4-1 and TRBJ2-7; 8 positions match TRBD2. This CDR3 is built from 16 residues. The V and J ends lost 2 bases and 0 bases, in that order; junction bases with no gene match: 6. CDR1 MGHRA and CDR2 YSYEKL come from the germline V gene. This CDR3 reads CASSQNIAGLSYEQYF. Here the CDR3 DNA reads TGCGCCAGCAGCCAAAACATAGCGGGACTCTCCTACGAGCAGTACTTC.

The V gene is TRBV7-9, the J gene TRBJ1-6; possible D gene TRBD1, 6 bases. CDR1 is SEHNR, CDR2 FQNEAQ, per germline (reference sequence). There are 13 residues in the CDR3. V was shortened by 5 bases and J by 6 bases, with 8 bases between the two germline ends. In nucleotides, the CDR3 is TGTGCCAGCAGCCTACAGGGTAATTCACCCCTCCACTTT. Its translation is CASSLQGNSPLHF.

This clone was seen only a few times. Written as DNA, the CDR3 is TGTGCCAGCAGTCTTAATGAAAAACTGTTTTTT. This translates into CASSLNEKLFF. The V and J genes are TRBV2 and TRBJ1-4; D unresolved. Germline V gene sequence: CDR1 SNHLY, CDR2 FYNNEI. Trimming shortened V by 5 bases and J by 4 bases, and 2 bases separated the two germline ends. The CDR3 spans 11 residues.

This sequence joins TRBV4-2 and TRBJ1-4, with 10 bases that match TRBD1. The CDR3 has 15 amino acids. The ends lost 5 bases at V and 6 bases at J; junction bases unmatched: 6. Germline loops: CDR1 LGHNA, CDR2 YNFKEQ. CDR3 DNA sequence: TGTGCCAGCAGCGGCATCGGGACAGGGGATGAAAAACTGTTTTTT. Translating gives CASSGIGTGDEKLFF.

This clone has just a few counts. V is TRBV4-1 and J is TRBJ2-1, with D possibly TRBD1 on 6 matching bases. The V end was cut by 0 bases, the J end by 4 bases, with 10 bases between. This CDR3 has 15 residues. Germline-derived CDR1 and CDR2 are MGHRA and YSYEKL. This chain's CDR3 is CASSQEDQGYNEQFF. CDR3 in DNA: TGCGCCAGCAGCCAAGAGGACCAGGGGTACAATGAGCAGTTCTTC.

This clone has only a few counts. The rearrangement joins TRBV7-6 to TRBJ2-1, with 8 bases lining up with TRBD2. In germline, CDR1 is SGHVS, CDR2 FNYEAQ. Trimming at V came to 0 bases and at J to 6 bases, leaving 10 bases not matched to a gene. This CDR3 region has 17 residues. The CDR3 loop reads CASSLALSREVGNEQFF. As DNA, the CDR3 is TGTGCCAGCAGCTTAGCGCTTTCGCGGGAGGTTGGCAATGAGCAGTTCTTC.

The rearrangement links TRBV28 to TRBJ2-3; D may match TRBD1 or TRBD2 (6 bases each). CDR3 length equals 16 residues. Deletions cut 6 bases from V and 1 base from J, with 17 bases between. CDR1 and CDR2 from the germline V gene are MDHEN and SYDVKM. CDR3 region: CASSLRRGHGTDTQYF. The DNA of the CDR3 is TGTGCCAGCAGCCTCCGCCGGGGGCATGGCACAGATACGCAGTATTTT.

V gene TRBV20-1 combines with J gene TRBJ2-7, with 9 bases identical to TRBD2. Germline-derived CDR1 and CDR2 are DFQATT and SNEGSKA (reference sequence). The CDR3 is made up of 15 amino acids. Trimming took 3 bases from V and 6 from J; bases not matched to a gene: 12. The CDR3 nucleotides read TGCAGTGCTAGTGGGTCGGCGGGAGGGTTGCCCGAGCAGTACTTC. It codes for CSASGSAGGLPEQYF.

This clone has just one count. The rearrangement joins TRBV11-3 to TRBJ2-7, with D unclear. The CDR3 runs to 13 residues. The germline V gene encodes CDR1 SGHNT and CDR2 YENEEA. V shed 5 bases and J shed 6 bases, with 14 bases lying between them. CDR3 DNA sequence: TGTGCCAGCAGCCCCTCCCTGGGCCGCGAGCAGTACTTC. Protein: CASSPSLGREQYF.

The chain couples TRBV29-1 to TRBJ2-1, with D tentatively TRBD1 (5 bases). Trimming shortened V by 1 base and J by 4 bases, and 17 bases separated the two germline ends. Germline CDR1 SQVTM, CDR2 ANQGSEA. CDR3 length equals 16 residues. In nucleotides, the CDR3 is TGCAGCGTTGAAGCACCCGACAGAACCTTGTACAATGAGCAGTTCTTC. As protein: CSVEAPDRTLYNEQFF.

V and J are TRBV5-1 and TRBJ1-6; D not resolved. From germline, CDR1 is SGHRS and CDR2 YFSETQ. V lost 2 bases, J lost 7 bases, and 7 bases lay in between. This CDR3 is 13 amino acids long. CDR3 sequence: CASSLEENSPLHF. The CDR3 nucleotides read TGCGCCAGCAGCTTAGAGGAAAATTCACCCCTCCACTTT.

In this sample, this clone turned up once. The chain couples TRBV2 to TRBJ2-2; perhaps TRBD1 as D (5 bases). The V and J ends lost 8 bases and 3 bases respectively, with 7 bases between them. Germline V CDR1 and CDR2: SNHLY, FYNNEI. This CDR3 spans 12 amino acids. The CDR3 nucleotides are TGTGCCAGCTGCAGGGACACCGGGGAGCTGTTTTTT. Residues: CASCRDTGELFF.

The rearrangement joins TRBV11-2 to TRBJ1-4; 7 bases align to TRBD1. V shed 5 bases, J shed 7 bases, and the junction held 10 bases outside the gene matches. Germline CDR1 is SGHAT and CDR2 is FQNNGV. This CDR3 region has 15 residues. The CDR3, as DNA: TGTGCCAGCAGCCCAGCAGGGGGATTAGGTGAAAAACTGTTTTTT. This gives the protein CASSPAGGLGEKLFF.

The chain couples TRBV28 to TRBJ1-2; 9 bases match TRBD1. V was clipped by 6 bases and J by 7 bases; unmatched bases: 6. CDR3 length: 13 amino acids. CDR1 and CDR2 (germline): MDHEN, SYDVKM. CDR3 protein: CASSDTGGSGYTF. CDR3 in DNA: TGTGCCAGCAGCGACACAGGGGGCAGTGGCTACACCTTC.

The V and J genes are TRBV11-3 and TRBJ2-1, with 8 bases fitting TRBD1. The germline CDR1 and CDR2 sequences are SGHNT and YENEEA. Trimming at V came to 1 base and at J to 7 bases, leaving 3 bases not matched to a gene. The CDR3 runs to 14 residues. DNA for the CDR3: TGTGCCAGCAGCTTAGGGACAGGGCAGAATGAGCAGTTCTTC. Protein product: CASSLGTGQNEQFF.